These 20 T cell receptor beta chains came from one sample sequenced in a study of T cell responses to AZD1222 COVID-19 vaccine. Method: immunoSEQ multiplex PCR; TCRdb's copy keeps in-frame clones and lacks some. This table holds around 120,000 clones, roughly 87% found once. The sample was peripheral blood, taken on day 0 of AZD1222 vaccination. The receptors derive from an adult in good health.

The V call is TRBV18, the J call TRBJ1-3; D uncertain. Between the trimmed V and J ends, which lost 3 bases and 8 bases, there was a span of 11 bases. From germline, CDR1 is KGHSH and CDR2 LQKENI. This CDR3 region has 13 residues. The CDR3 DNA reads as TGTGCCAGCTCACCTCGGGCGACGGACACCATATATTTT. It is translated as CASSPRATDTIYF.

This clone was seen a few times. The V gene is TRBV10-1, the J gene TRBJ1-1; D ambiguous. The germline gives CDR1 WNHNN, CDR2 SYGVQD (reference sequence). This CDR3 has 13 amino acids. Trimming stripped 2 bases from V and 3 bases from J, with 7 bases between. The CDR3 DNA sequence: TGCGCCAGCAGTGAGAGGATTTACACTGAAGCTTTCTTT. Translation: CASSERIYTEAFF.

The genes are TRBV5-6 and TRBJ2-5, with TRBD2 identical over 7 bases. With V trimmed by 4 bases and J by 4 bases, 7 bases remained unmatched. Germline assignment: CDR1 SGHDT and CDR2 YYEEEE. The CDR3 runs to 14 residues. The chain's CDR3 is CASSPSGGGETQYF. The CDR3 bases are TGTGCCAGCAGCCCCTCCGGCGGGGGAGAGACCCAGTACTTC.

CDR3 nucleotide sequence: TGTGCCAGCAGTGAATATGGGGGGGCCGAGGCTTTCTTT. It codes for CASSEYGGAEAFF. The gene calls are TRBV25-1 and TRBJ1-1; possibly TRBD1 for D (6 bases). CDR1 MGHDK and CDR2 SYGVNS come from the germline V gene. CDR3 length: 13 amino acids. The ends were cut back, 0 bases at V and 11 bases at J, with 13 bases in the middle.

The chain has TRBV28 and TRBJ1-6; D possibly corresponds to TRBD1 (6 bases). The CDR3 sequence is 16 residues long. The V and J ends lost 2 bases and 6 bases respectively, with 14 bases between them. Germline lookup yields CDR1 MDHEN and CDR2 SYDVKM. CDR3 bases: TGTGCCAGCAGTTTAAAGGGGGGGTTTTCTAATTCACCCCTCCACTTT. This codes for CASSLKGGFSNSPLHF. Complete variable domain (other parts from reference TRBV28 and TRBJ1-6): DVKVTQSSRYLVKRTGEKVFLECVQDMDHENMFWYRQDPGLGLRLIYFSYDVKMKEKGDIPEGYSVSREKKERFSLILESASTNQTSMYLCASSLKGGFSNSPLHFGNGTRLTVT.

The chain employs TRBV3-1 (or the pseudogene TRBV3-2) and TRBJ2-7, with D perhaps being TRBD1 or TRBD2 (6 bases each). CDR1 is LGHDT and CDR2 is YNNKEL in the germline V gene (reference sequence). The CDR3 is 15 amino acids. V was clipped by 1 base and J by 3 bases, with 13 bases between them. The CDR3 region has the DNA TGTGCCAGCAGCCAAGCGAATGGAGGGGGCTACGAGCAGTACTTC. Encoded protein: CASSQANGGGYEQYF.

This rearrangement joins TRBV9 to TRBJ2-5; D is possibly TRBD1 (5 bases). V lost 2 bases and J 9 bases, leaving 20 bases between the germline ends. Germline CDR1 and CDR2: SGDLS and YYNGEE. The CDR3 is 15 amino acids. CDR3 bases: TGTGCCAGCAGCGTCCTCTGGGGCCAAAGAATAGCCCAGTACTTC. Residues: CASSVLWGQRIAQYF.

This chain uses TRBV28 with TRBJ2-2; D is ambiguous. V lost 8 bases and J 3 bases, leaving 13 bases between the germline ends. The CDR3 is 14 residues long. Germline V gene sequence: CDR1 MDHEN, CDR2 SYDVKM. The CDR3 spells CASLTIGYTGELFF. The CDR3 coding sequence is TGTGCCAGCTTGACAATCGGGTACACCGGGGAGCTGTTTTTT. The full variable domain, rest sourced from reference TRBV28 and TRBJ2-2, is DVKVTQSSRYLVKRTGEKVFLECVQDMDHENMFWYRQDPGLGLRLIYFSYDVKMKEKGDIPEGYSVSREKKERFSLILESASTNQTSMYLCASLTIGYTGELFFGEGSRLTVL.

This chain connects TRBV5-8 to TRBJ1-5; TRBD1 matches 7 bases. The V gene end was trimmed by 4 bases and the J gene end by 3 bases; junction bases not matched to a gene: 7. In germline, CDR1 is SGHTS, CDR2 YDEGEE. The CDR3 is 15 amino acids. CDR3 nucleotide sequence: TGTGCCAGCAGCCTGGGGACAGTAGACAATCAGCCCCAGCATTTT. This encodes CASSLGTVDNQPQHF.

V and J are TRBV6-5 and TRBJ2-7, with TRBD2 identical over 9 bases. The germline CDR1 and CDR2 sequences are MNHEY and SVGAGI. Unmatched junction bases numbered 3, after V lost 1 base and J lost 2 bases. CDR3 length equals 15 residues. CDR3 loop: CASSYLAGVPYEQYF. The CDR3 coding sequence is TGTGCCAGCAGTTACTTAGCGGGAGTTCCCTACGAGCAGTACTTC.

In this sample, this clone turned up once. The gene calls are TRBV18 and TRBJ1-6; TRBD1 agrees at 8 bases. Germline CDR1 KGHSH, CDR2 LQKENI. The junction had 6 bases not matched to a gene; V was cut back by 2 bases and J by 9 bases. The CDR3 has 15 residues. The CDR3 DNA reads TGTGCCAGCTCACCATATCAGGGGGCGGGTTCACCCCTCCACTTT. Amino acid sequence: CASSPYQGAGSPLHF. The entire variable domain, with the rest obtained from reference TRBV18 and TRBJ1-6, is as follows: NAGVMQNPRHLVRRRGQEARLRCSPMKGHSHVYWYRQLPEEGLKFMVYLQKENIIDESGMPKERFSAEFPKEGPSILRIQQVVRGDSAAYFCASSPYQGAGSPLHFGNGTRLTVT.

V and J are TRBV5-4 and TRBJ1-2; tentative D call: TRBD1 (5 bases). Trimming stripped 3 bases from V and 4 bases from J, with 13 bases between. The CDR3 is 14 amino acids. Germline V gives CDR1 SGHNT, CDR2 YYREEE (reference sequence). The CDR3 nucleotides are TGTGCCAGCAGCTCGGGGCATATCCCCTATGGCTACACCTTC. Translation: CASSSGHIPYGYTF.

The V gene is TRBV7-2, the J gene TRBJ2-3, with 7 bases matching TRBD2. The length of the CDR3 is 16 residues. Germline V gene sequence: CDR1 SGHTA, CDR2 FQGNSA. V shed 2 bases and J 8 bases; nucleotides not matched to a gene: 13. CDR3 in DNA: TGTGCCAGCAGCTTAAGGGCACTAGCGAGATTGGGTACGCAGTATTTT. Translation: CASSLRALARLGTQYF.

The chain uses TRBV5-5 and TRBJ2-5; D call uncertain. CDR1 is SGHKS, CDR2 YYEKEE, per germline (reference sequence). V was shortened by 4 bases and J by 2 bases, with 21 bases between the two germline ends. This CDR3 is built from 17 residues. CDR3 residues: CASSPLSGTYPQETQYF. The CDR3 coding sequence is TGTGCCAGCAGCCCCCTATCGGGCACCTACCCGCAAGAGACCCAGTACTTC.

The CDR3 coding sequence is TGTGCCAGCAGCTTCGGGACAGGGGGGTTAAGCTCCTACGAGCAGTACTTC. Its protein product is CASSFGTGGLSSYEQYF. This chain joins TRBV11-2 and TRBJ2-7; 11 nucleotides align to TRBD1. There are 17 residues in the CDR3. Germline CDR1 is SGHAT and CDR2 is FQNNGV. The ends lost 3 bases at V and 0 bases at J; junction bases unmatched: 7.

The chain recombines TRBV20-1 with TRBJ1-2; the D is unclear. Trimming stripped 2 bases from V and 3 bases from J, with 4 bases between. Germline lookup yields CDR1 DFQATT and CDR2 SNEGSKA (reference sequence). The CDR3 loop spans 11 amino acids. CDR3 in amino acids: CSARIDYGYTF. The DNA for the CDR3 is TGCAGTGCTAGAATAGACTATGGCTACACCTTC.

The V and J genes are TRBV2 and TRBJ2-7; TRBD1 matches at 9 bases. Germline-derived CDR1 and CDR2 are SNHLY and FYNNEI. Losses at the gene ends were 6 bases for V and 1 base for J; bases not matched to a gene: 4. The CDR3 extends over 14 amino acids. CDR3 amino acids: CASRADRGSYEQYF. In DNA form, the CDR3 reads TGTGCCAGCAGGGCCGACAGGGGGTCCTACGAGCAGTACTTC.

The chain joins TRBV7-3 to TRBJ2-3; TRBD1 agrees at 8 bases. With V trimmed by 5 bases and J by 5 bases, 9 bases remained unmatched. Germline V gives CDR1 SGHTA, CDR2 FQGTGA. The CDR3 consists of 15 residues. The CDR3 region has the DNA TGTGCCAGCAGCCCCCCAGGGGGCGCCAAAGATACGCAGTATTTT. It encodes CASSPPGGAKDTQYF.

This chain links TRBV28 with TRBJ1-4, with D perhaps TRBD1 (6 bases). The V gene lost 11 bases and the J gene lost 0 bases, with 13 bases spanning the gap. Germline loops: CDR1 MDHEN, CDR2 SYDVKM. The CDR3 length is 14 residues. CDR3 protein: CAGGRGATNEKLFF. CDR3 sequence (DNA): TGTGCCGGGGGAAGGGGGGCAACTAATGAAAAACTGTTTTTT.

CDR3 sequence reads: CASSFGMTQPQHF. The CDR3 DNA is TGTGCCAGCAGCTTCGGTATGACTCAGCCCCAGCATTTT. The J gene is TRBJ1-5, the V gene TRBV5-6; the D is unclear. Germline CDR1 reads SGHDT; CDR2 reads YYEEEE. Trimming took off 2 bases at V and 6 bases at J, with 9 bases between the two ends. The CDR3 runs 13 residues.